This T cell receptor beta chain is from a study of blood T cells in healthy people across ages. In this sample, this clonotype turned up a few times. There are 15 residues in the CDR3. The V end was cut by 4 bases, the J end by 6 bases, with 18 bases between. Per the germline V gene, CDR1 is SGHTA and CDR2 is FQGNSA. Using a J-beta primer mix together with a sample-barcoded 5' primer, a second PCR was run for roughly 6 to 11 cycles. A single record per CDR3 protein comes from TCRdb applying MiXCR to the 5' RACE reads. The sample yields about a million distinct CDR3 sequences, around two fifths seen once.

The sequenced sample consisted of blood. The genes are TRBV7-2 and TRBJ1-2; D perhaps matches TRBD1 (6 bases). This TCR derives from a man younger than 35 in good health. In DNA form, the CDR3 reads TGTGCCAGCAGCTCCCGGAGGGGGGGGAACGATGGCTACACCTTC. Translation: CASSSRRGGNDGYTF. The full variable domain, in which reference TRBV7-2 and TRBJ1-2 provide the parts outside the CDR3, is GAGVSQSPSNKVTEKGKDVELRCDPISGHTALYWYRQSLGQGLEFLIYFQGNSAPDKSGLPSDRFSAERTGGSVSTLTIQRTQQEDSAVYLCASSSRRGGNDGYTFGSGTRLTVV.